This TCR beta chain was retrieved from a study of regulatory T cells in long-lasting Graves disease. Sequencing libraries for TCR beta were prepared with iRepertoire HTBI primers and Arm-PCR of CDR3 regions. Using its own MiXCR run on the multiplex PCR reads, TCRdb lists one record per CDR3 protein. This table holds about 540,000 distinct CDR3 sequences, around an eighth found once. Described time point: newly diagnosed GD, antithyroid drugs for less than 3 months. Extracted PBMC RNA gave rise to the TCR library. The table lists this clonotype with many counts. Losses at the gene ends were 0 bases for V and 10 bases for J; bases not matched to a gene: 5. CDR3 length: 14 residues. Germline assignment: CDR1 DFQATT and CDR2 SNEGSKA (reference sequence). This sample was also put to use in a study of T cells in Graves' hyperthyroidism and ophthalmopathy. That work states: No progression to ophthalmopathy during 18 months of follow-up defined stable disease. The model foresaw ophthalmopathy a median around 6.4 months prior to onset.

The chain uses TRBV20-1 and TRBJ2-1, with 11 bases identical to TRBD2. This sequence was found in a man aged 25 to 40 with Graves disease. The sample consisted of peripheral blood mononuclear cells (PBMCs), taken at new diagnosis, from a patient treated with antithyroid drugs. CDR3 sequence: CSARDSGRGEEQFF. The CDR3 bases are TGCAGTGCTAGAGATAGCGGGAGGGGTGAAGAGCAGTTCTTC.